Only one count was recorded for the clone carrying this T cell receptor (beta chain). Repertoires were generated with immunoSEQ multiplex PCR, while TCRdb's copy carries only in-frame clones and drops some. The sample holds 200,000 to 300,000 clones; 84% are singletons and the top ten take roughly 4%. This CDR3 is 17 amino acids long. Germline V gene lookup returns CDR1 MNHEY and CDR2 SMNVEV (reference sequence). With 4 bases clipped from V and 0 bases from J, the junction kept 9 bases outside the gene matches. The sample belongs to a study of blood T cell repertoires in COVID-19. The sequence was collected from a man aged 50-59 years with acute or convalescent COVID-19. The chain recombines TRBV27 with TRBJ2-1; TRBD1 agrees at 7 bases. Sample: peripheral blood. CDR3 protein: CASSSEQGISSYNEQFF. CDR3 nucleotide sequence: TGTGCCAGCAGTTCAGAACAGGGGATCAGCTCCTACAATGAGCAGTTCTTC.